The sequence of this T cell receptor (beta chain) was determined in a study of T-cell reconstitution after alpha-beta-depleted transplantation in children. The ends were cut back, 2 bases at V and 4 bases at J, with 17 bases in the middle. CDR1 is SGHTA, CDR2 FQGTGA, per germline. The CDR3 sequence is 16 residues long. This clonotype has a handful of counts. Preparation of the TCRbeta library involved a method that used unique molecular identifiers. TCRdb reprocessed the PCR reads via MiXCR and lists one record per CDR3 protein. The table includes some 200,000 distinct CDR3 sequences, under 8.5% detected once.

This TCR came from a boy younger than 10 with acute lymphoblastic leukemia, due to receive a stem cell transplant. Material: PBMCs, obtained before TCRalphabeta/CD19-depleted stem cell transplant. This sequence joins TRBV7-3 and TRBJ2-5, with D tentatively TRBD2 (5 bases). Here the CDR3 reads CASSLGPTVGGETQYF. In nucleotides, the CDR3 is TGTGCCAGCAGCTTAGGCCCTACAGTAGGAGGAGAGACCCAGTACTTC. The full variable domain, rest sourced from reference TRBV7-3 and TRBJ2-5, is GAGVSQTPSNKVTEKGKYVELRCDPISGHTALYWYRQSLGQGPEFLIYFQGTGAADDSGLPNDRFFAVRPEGSVSTLKIQRTERGDSAVYLCASSLGPTVGGETQYFGPGTRLLVL.